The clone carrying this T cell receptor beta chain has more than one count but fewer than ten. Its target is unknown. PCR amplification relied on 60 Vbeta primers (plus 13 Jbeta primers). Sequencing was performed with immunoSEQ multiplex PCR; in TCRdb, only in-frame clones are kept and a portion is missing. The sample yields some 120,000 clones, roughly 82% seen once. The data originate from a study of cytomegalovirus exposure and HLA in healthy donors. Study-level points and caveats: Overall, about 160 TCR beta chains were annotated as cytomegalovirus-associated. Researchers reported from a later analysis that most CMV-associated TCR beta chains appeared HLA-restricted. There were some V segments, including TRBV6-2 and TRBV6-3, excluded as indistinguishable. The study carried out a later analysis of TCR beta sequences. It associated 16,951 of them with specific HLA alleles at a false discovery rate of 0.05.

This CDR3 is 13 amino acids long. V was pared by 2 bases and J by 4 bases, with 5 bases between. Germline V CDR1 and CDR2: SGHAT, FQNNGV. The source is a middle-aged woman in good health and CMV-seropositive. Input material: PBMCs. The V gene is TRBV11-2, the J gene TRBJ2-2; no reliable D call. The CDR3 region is CASSLILTGELFF. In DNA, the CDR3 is TGTGCCAGCAGCTTAATCCTCACCGGGGAGCTGTTTTTT.